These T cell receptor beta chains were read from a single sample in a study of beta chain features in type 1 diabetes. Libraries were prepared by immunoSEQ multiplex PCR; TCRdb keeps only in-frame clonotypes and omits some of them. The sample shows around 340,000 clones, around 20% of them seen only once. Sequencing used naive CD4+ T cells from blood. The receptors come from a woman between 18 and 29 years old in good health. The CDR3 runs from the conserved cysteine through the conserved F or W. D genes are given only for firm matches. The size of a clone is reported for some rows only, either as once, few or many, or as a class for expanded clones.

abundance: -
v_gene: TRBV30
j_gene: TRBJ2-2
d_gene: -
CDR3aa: CAWTGSGELFF
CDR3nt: TGTGCCTGGACAGGGTCCGGGGAGCTGTTTTTT

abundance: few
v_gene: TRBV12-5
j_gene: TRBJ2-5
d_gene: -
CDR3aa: CASGPADSRETQYF
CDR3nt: TGTGCTAGTGGTCCCGCGGACAGCAGGGAGACCCAGTACTTC

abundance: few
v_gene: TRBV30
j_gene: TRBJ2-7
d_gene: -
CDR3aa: CAWRLLGRGYEQYF
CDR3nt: TGTGCCTGGAGGTTATTGGGCAGGGGCTACGAGCAGTACTTC

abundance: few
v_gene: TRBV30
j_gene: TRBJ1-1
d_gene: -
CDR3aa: CAWKKYMNTEAFF
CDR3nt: TGTGCCTGGAAAAAGTACATGAACACTGAAGCTTTCTTT

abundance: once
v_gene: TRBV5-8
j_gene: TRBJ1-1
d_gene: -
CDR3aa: CASSTRSGSSFF
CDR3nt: TGTGCCAGCAGCACACGCTCAGGGTCTTCTTTCTTT

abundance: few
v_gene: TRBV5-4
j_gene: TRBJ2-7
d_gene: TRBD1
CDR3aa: CASSLGAGQGMYEQYF
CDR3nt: TGTGCCAGCAGCTTGGGAGCGGGACAGGGGATGTACGAGCAGTACTTC

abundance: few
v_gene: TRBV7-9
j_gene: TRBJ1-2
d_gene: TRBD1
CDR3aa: CASSPGRDRGIYGYTF
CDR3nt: TGTGCCAGCAGCCCAGGTCGGGACAGGGGGATTTATGGCTACACCTTC

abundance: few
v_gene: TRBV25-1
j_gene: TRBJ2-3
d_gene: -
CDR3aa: CASSEPGGPDTQYF
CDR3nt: TGTGCCAGCAGTGAGCCCGGGGGACCAGATACGCAGTATTTT

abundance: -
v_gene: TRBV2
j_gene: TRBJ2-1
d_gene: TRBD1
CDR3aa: CASSAGGDSYNEQFF
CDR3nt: TGTGCCAGCAGCGCAGGGGGCGACTCCTACAATGAGCAGTTCTTC

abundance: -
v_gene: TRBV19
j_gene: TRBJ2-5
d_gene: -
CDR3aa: CASSIDYAETQYF
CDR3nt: TGTGCCAGTAGTATAGACTACGCGGAGACCCAGTACTTC

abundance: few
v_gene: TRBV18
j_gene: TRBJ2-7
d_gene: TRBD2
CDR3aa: CASSKLAGATSYEQYF
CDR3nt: TGTGCCAGCTCCAAGTTAGCGGGAGCTACCTCCTACGAGCAGTACTTC

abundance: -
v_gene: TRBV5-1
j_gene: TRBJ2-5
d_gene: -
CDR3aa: CASSSLGGLGETQYF
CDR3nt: TGCGCCAGCAGCTCCCTCGGGGGTCTGGGAGAGACCCAGTACTTC

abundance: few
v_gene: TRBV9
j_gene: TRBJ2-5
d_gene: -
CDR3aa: CASSVVAGRQETQYF
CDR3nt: TGTGCCAGCAGCGTAGTGGCAGGGAGGCAAGAGACCCAGTACTTC

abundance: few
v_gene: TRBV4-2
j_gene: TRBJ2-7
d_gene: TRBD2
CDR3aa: CASSQDRTSGAMVEQYF
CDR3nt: TGTGCCAGCAGCCAAGATCGGACTAGCGGGGCGATGGTCGAGCAGTACTTC

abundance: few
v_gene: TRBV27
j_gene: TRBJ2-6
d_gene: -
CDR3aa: CASSFRPRGAGANVLTF
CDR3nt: TGTGCCAGCAGTTTCCGCCCCAGGGGGGCCGGGGCCAACGTCCTGACTTTC

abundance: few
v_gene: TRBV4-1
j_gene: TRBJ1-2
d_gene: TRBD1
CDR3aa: CASSTPGQNYGYTF
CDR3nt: TGCGCCAGCAGCACTCCGGGACAGAACTATGGCTACACCTTC

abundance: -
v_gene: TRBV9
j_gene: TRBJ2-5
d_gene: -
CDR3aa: CASSVATGGTQETQYF
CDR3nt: TGTGCCAGCAGCGTAGCAACGGGGGGCACCCAAGAGACCCAGTACTTC

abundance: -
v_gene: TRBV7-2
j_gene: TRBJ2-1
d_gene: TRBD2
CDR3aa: CASSLVTSGGNEQFF
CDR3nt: TGTGCCAGCAGCTTAGTGACTAGCGGGGGCAATGAGCAGTTCTTC

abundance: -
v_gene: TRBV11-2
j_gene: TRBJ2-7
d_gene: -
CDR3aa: CASSPLSGRDYEQYF
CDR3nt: TGTGCCAGCAGCCCGCTCAGCGGTCGTGACTACGAGCAGTACTTC

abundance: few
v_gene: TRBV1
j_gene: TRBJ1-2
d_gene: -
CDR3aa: CTSSPAPSTASYGYTF
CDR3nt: TGCACCAGCAGCCCTGCCCCTTCGACAGCCAGCTATGGCTACACCTTC

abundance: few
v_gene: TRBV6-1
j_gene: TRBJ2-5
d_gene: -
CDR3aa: CASSEGSRRAFQETQYF
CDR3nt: TGTGCCAGCAGTGAGGGCAGTAGGCGGGCCTTTCAAGAGACCCAGTACTTC

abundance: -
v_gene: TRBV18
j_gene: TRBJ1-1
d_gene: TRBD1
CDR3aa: CASSSYSQSGGSNTEAFF
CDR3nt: TGTGCCAGCTCATCCTATTCACAATCAGGGGGATCGAACACTGAAGCTTTCTTT

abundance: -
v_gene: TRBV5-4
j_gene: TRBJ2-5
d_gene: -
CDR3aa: CASSLLRETQYF
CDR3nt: TGTGCCAGCAGCTTATTGAGGGAGACCCAGTACTTC

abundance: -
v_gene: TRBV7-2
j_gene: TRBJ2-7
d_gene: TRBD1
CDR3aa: CASSLTAGGPFLRVYF
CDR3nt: TGTGCCAGCAGCTTAACGGCAGGGGGCCCGTTCCTACGAGTTTACTTC

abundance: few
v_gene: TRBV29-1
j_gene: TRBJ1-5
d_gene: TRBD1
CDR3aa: CSVKQGTRIGGNQPQHF
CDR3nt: TGCAGCGTCAAACAGGGGACTCGCATAGGGGGCAATCAGCCCCAGCATTTT

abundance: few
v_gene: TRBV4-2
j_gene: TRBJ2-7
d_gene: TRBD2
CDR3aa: CASSRPTSGGKGEQYF
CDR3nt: TGTGCCAGCAGCCGCCCAACTAGCGGGGGGAAAGGCGAGCAGTACTTC

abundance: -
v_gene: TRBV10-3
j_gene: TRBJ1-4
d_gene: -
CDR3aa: CATHSTNEKLFF
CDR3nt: TGTGCCACCCACTCAACTAATGAAAAACTGTTTTTT

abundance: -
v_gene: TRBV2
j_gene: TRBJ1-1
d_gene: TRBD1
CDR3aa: CASRDREGTEAFF
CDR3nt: TGTGCCAGCAGGGACAGGGAGGGGACTGAAGCTTTCTTT

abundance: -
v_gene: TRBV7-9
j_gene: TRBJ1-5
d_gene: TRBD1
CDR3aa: CASSTGTGLQPQHF
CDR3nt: TGTGCCAGCAGCACCGGGACAGGGCTCCAGCCCCAGCATTTT

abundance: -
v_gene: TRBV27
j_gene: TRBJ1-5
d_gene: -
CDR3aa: CASSLDPSGQPQHF
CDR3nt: TGTGCCAGCAGTTTAGACCCCTCGGGGCAGCCCCAGCATTTT

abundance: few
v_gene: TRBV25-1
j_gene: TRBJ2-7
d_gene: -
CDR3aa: CASSAAPAPKQYF
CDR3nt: TGTGCCAGCAGCGCGGCCCCGGCGCCGAAGCAGTACTTC

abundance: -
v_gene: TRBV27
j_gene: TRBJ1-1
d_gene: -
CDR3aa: CASSLTLGRGHSTEAFF
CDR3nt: TGTGCCAGCAGTTTAACTCTCGGTAGGGGACACAGCACTGAAGCTTTCTTT

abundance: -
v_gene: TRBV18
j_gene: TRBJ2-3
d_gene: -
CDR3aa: CASSPSSLMTDTQYF
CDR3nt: TGTGCCAGCTCACCGAGCTCCCTGATGACAGATACGCAGTATTTT

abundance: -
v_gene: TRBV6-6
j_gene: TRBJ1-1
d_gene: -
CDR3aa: CASSYSLTALNTEAFF
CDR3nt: TGTGCCAGCAGTTACTCCCTGACAGCCCTGAACACTGAAGCTTTCTTT

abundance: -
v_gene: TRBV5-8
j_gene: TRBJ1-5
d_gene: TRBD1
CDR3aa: CASSRGQGYQPQHF
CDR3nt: TGTGCCAGCAGTAGAGGACAGGGTTATCAGCCCCAGCATTTT

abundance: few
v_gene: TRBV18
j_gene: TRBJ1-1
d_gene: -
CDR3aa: CASSPPATARGEAFF
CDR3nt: TGTGCCAGCTCACCACCGGCGACGGCCAGAGGTGAAGCTTTCTTT

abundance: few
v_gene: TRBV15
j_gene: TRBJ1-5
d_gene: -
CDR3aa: CATSNLGGNQPQHF
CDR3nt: TGTGCCACCAGCAATCTGGGAGGCAATCAGCCCCAGCATTTT

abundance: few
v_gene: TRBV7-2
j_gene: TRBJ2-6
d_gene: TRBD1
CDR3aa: CASSLEGRTGAGANVLTF
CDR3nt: TGTGCCAGCAGCTTAGAGGGGCGGACAGGGGCTGGGGCCAACGTCCTGACTTTC

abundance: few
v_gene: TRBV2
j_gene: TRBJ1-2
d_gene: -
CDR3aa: CASSVVDMIANYGYTF
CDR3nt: TGTGCCAGCAGTGTCGTGGACATGATAGCTAACTATGGCTACACCTTC

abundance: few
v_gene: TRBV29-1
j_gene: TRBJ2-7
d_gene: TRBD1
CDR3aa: CSVEKQGVSYEQYF
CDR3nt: TGCAGCGTTGAGAAACAGGGGGTTTCCTACGAGCAGTACTTC

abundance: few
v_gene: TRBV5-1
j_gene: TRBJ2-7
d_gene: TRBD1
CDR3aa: CASSLGQGGDEQYF
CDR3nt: TGCGCCAGCAGCTTGGGACAGGGGGGTGACGAGCAGTACTTC